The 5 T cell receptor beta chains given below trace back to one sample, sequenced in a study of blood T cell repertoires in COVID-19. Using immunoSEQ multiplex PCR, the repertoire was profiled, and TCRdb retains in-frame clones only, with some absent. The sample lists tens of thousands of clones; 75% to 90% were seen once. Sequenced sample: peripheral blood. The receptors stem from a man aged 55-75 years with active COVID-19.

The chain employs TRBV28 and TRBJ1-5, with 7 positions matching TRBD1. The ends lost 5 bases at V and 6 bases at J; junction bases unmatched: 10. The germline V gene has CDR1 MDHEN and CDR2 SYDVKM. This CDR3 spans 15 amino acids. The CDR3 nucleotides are TGTGCCAGCAGTCCCCCTCGACAGGGTGGTCAGCCCCAGCATTTT. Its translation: CASSPPRQGGQPQHF.

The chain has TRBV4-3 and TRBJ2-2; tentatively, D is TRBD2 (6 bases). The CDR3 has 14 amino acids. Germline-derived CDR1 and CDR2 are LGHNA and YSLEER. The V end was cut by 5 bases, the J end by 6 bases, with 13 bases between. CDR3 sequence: CASSWVLAAGELFF. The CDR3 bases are TGCGCCAGCAGCTGGGTACTAGCCGCCGGGGAGCTGTTTTTT.

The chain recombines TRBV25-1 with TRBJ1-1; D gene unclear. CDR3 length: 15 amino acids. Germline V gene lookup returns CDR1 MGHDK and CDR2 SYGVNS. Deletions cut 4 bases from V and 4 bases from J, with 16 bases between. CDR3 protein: CASSGLHVGSTEAFF. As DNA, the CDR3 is TGTGCCAGCAGTGGATTACATGTAGGGAGCACTGAAGCTTTCTTT.

The CDR3 spells CSASRGSENEQFF. Written as DNA, the CDR3 is TGCAGTGCTAGTCGCGGGAGTGAAAATGAGCAGTTCTTC. The chain combines TRBV20-1 with TRBJ2-1, with 7 bases fitting TRBD2. Germline V gene data show CDR1 as DFQATT and CDR2 as SNEGSKA (reference sequence). This CDR3 is built from 13 residues. With V trimmed by 3 bases and J by 7 bases, 6 bases remained unmatched.

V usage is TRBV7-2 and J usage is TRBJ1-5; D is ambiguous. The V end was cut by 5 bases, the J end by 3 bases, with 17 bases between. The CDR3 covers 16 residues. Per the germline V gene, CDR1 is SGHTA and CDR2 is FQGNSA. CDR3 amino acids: CASSTPGGRINQPQHF. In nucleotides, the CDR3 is TGTGCCAGCAGCACCCCGGGTGGCAGAATCAATCAGCCCCAGCATTTT.